The 9 T cell receptor beta chains given below trace back to one sample, sequenced in a study of regulatory T cells in long-lasting Graves disease. Time point of the sample: newly diagnosed GD, antithyroid drugs for less than 3 months. PBMC RNA served as the TCR library source. Arm-PCR of CDR3 regions and iRepertoire HTBI primers were used to build TCR beta libraries. TCRdb independently ran MiXCR on the multiplex PCR reads; one entry per CDR3 protein. The top ten clones hold 22% of a sample with about 220,000 distinct CDR3 sequences, around 19% of them seen once. The input for sequencing was peripheral blood mononuclear cells (PBMCs), taken at new diagnosis, from a patient treated with antithyroid drugs. These TCRs come from a female donor with Graves disease.

The chain recombines TRBV20-1 with TRBJ2-5; 8 bases map to TRBD1. The germline gives CDR1 DFQATT, CDR2 SNEGSKA (reference sequence). The CDR3 is made up of 14 amino acids. The V gene end was trimmed by 4 bases and the J gene end by 5 bases; junction bases not matched to a gene: 9. CDR3 residues: CSANDQGAGETQYF. The CDR3, as DNA: TGCAGTGCTAACGATCAGGGGGCTGGGGAGACCCAGTACTTC.

Ten or more counts support this clonotype. This chain links TRBV18 with TRBJ1-6; TRBD1 agrees at 8 bases. There are 16 residues in the CDR3. Germline CDR1 reads KGHSH; CDR2 reads LQKENI. After removal of 1 base from V and 6 bases from J, the junction contained 5 bases not matched to a gene. CDR3 protein: CASSPRDRQTNSPLHF. CDR3 coding DNA: TGTGCCAGCTCACCACGGGACAGGCAAACTAATTCACCCCTCCACTTT. Full variable domain (missing parts from reference TRBV18 and TRBJ1-6): NAGVMQNPRHLVRRRGQEARLRCSPMKGHSHVYWYRQLPEEGLKFMVYLQKENIIDESGMPKERFSAEFPKEGPSILRIQQVVRGDSAAYFCASSPRDRQTNSPLHFGNGTRLTVT.

This clonotype was seen many times. V is TRBV2 and J is TRBJ2-7; D might be TRBD1 (6 bases). V was cut by 4 bases and J by 3 bases, with 10 bases left in between. Germline CDR1 SNHLY, CDR2 FYNNEI. This CDR3 spans 13 amino acids. The CDR3 reads CASSVGQNYEQYF. The CDR3 DNA follows: TGTGCCAGCAGTGTAGGACAGAACTACGAGCAGTACTTC. Full variable domain (rest looked up from reference TRBV2 and TRBJ2-7): EPEVTQTPSHQVTQMGQEVILRCVPISNHLYFYWYRQILGQKVEFLVSFYNNEISEKSEIFDDQFSVERPDGSNFTLKIRSTKLEDSAMYFCASSVGQNYEQYFGPGTRLTVT.

This clonotype was seen at least ten times. One end of the junction is discordant with germline, which a read error may explain. The rearrangement links TRBV6-1 to TRBJ1-1; D remains unclear. This CDR3 has 13 amino acids. Germline V gene lookup returns CDR1 MNHNS and CDR2 SASEGT. CDR3 residues: CASSEAVNTEAFF. The CDR3 DNA is TGCGCCAGCAGTGAAGCGGTGAACACTGAAGCTTTCTTT.

Ten or more counts support this clonotype. The genes are TRBV6-5 and TRBJ1-1; unclear D gene. Germline V gene lookup returns CDR1 MNHEY and CDR2 SVGAGI. The CDR3 length is 14 residues. The V and J ends lost 2 bases and 1 base respectively, with 8 bases between them. The CDR3 DNA reads as TGTGCCAGCAGTTACCGGTGGGAGAACACTGAAGCTTTCTTT. This codes for CASSYRWENTEAFF.

The sample holds many counts of this clonotype. The chain recombines TRBV20-1 with TRBJ2-5; D gene ambiguous. CDR1 is DFQATT and CDR2 is SNEGSKA in the germline V gene (reference sequence). The CDR3 totals 13 residues. Trimming took 3 bases from V and 0 from J, leaving 8 bases between them. The CDR3 loop reads CSASWQHQETQYF. CDR3 nucleotides: TGCAGTGCTAGTTGGCAGCACCAAGAGACCCAGTACTTC.

The V and J genes are TRBV10-3 and TRBJ2-5; 10 positions match TRBD2. J lost 1 base, V lost 6 bases, and 5 bases had no gene match. This CDR3 comprises 15 residues. CDR1 ENHRY and CDR2 SYGVKD come from the germline V gene. The CDR3 DNA follows: TGTGCCATCAGGCCAGCGGGAGGGCCCCAAGAGACCCAGTACTTC. Translated: CAIRPAGGPQETQYF.

This clonotype came up many times. This chain uses TRBV28 with TRBJ2-7; tentative D call: TRBD2 (6 bases). The CDR3 length is 15 residues. Germline V CDR1 and CDR2: MDHEN, SYDVKM. Between the trimmed V and J ends, which lost 3 bases and 0 bases, there was a span of 12 bases. CDR3 sequence reads: CASSFYGGSSYEQYF. The DNA for the CDR3 is TGTGCCAGCAGTTTCTACGGGGGAAGCTCCTACGAGCAGTACTTC.

This clonotype was seen ten or more times. This chain connects TRBV20-1 to TRBJ2-3; unclear D gene. Germline V CDR1 and CDR2: DFQATT, SNEGSKA (reference sequence). This CDR3 is built from 13 residues. The V and J ends lost 4 bases and 5 bases respectively, with 13 bases between them. CDR3 in amino acids: CSATESLGDTQYF. In DNA, the CDR3 is TGCAGTGCTACCGAGTCACTGGGAGATACGCAGTATTTT.